The count of the clone carrying this T cell receptor (beta chain) is one. This sample is part of a study of blood T cell repertoires in COVID-19. Looking at the study overall: The United States, Italy and Spain provided the acute and convalescent COVID-19 samples.

Only in-frame clones appear in the TCRdb table, and some are missing; sequencing was by immunoSEQ multiplex PCR. The table lists around 190,000 clones, 75% to 85% of them singletons, with 11% in the top ten. CDR1 SGHDN and CDR2 FVKESK come from the germline V gene. V shed 0 bases and J 3 bases; nucleotides not matched to a gene: 4. The CDR3 has 16 residues. It was during active infection that Seattle patients were enrolled and then longitudinally followed. The clonotype comes from a woman aged 40-49 years with COVID-19, enrolled during active disease. The sample comprised peripheral blood. The V and J genes are TRBV14 and TRBJ2-2; 7 bases match TRBD2. This chain's CDR3 is CASSQDRGVHTGELFF. The CDR3 DNA reads TGTGCCAGCAGCCAAGATCGGGGGGTTCACACCGGGGAGCTGTTTTTT.